These 17 T cell receptor beta chains share one sample of origin, sequenced in a study of shared clonotypes between healthy human individuals. CD45RO-negative, CCR7-selected cells formed the naive CD8 fraction, which excluded terminally differentiated effector memory CD45RA+ cells. Measured with immunoSEQ multiplex PCR; TCRdb has only the in-frame clones, and not every one. Here the sample spans about 2.1 million clones, approximately 92% being singletons. Sequencing was done on a sample of naive CD8+ T cells from PBMCs. These receptors were collected from a young man in good health. Some clones in this sample may be carry-over from other donors' samples.

The rearrangement joins TRBV1 to TRBJ2-7; the tabulated D call, TRBD1, remains unverified against the DNA. TRBV1 is termed a pseudogene. The CDR3 sequence is 14 residues long. In DNA, the CDR3 is TGCACCAGCAGCCAAGCTAGACAGGGCTACGAGCAGTACTTC. Protein: CTSSQARQGYEQYF.

J is TRBJ2-1 and V is TRBV9; D call uncertain. The CDR3 spans 16 residues. V lost 4 bases, J lost 1 base, and 15 bases lay in between. The germline V gene encodes CDR1 SGDLS and CDR2 YYNGEE. CDR3 DNA: TGTGCCAGCAGCCGGTTAGGGAAAAGATCCTACAATGAGCAGTTCTTC. Its translation: CASSRLGKRSYNEQFF.

V and J are TRBV4-2 and TRBJ2-5, with 8 bases aligning to TRBD1. CDR3 length equals 13 residues. The germline CDR1 and CDR2 sequences are LGHNA and YNFKEQ. V shed 5 bases, J shed 5 bases, and the junction held 4 bases outside the gene matches. The chain's CDR3 is CASSGQGSETQYF. In DNA form, the CDR3 reads TGTGCCAGCAGCGGACAGGGTAGTGAGACCCAGTACTTC.

This clone occurred once. The gene calls are TRBV27 and TRBJ2-1; the match to TRBD2 covers 8 bases. This CDR3 has 19 residues. Germline lookup yields CDR1 MNHEY and CDR2 SMNVEV (reference sequence). Losses at the gene ends were 6 bases for V and 4 bases for J; bases not matched to a gene: 20. The CDR3 nucleotides are TGTGCCAGCAGCATGACCGGGACTAGACACTACCTGGGGTACAATGAGCAGTTCTTC. As protein: CASSMTGTRHYLGYNEQFF.

This rearrangement joins TRBV28 to TRBJ1-4; 9 bases are shared with TRBD1. Losses at the gene ends were 4 bases for V and 8 bases for J; bases not matched to a gene: 8. Germline V gene lookup returns CDR1 MDHEN and CDR2 SYDVKM. The length of the CDR3 is 15 residues. The CDR3 is CASSSPGQGVEKLFF. The DNA for the CDR3 is TGTGCCAGCAGTTCACCGGGACAGGGTGTCGAAAAACTGTTTTTT.

The gene calls are TRBV6-6 and TRBJ1-4, with TRBD1 as a possible D gene (6 bases). The CDR3 totals 15 residues. The V end lost 0 bases, the J end lost 4 bases, and 9 bases lay between the germline ends. Germline V gene lookup returns CDR1 MNHNY and CDR2 SVGAGI (reference sequence). This CDR3 reads CASSYSRGGNEKLFF. The CDR3 DNA reads TGTGCCAGCAGTTACTCGCGAGGGGGTAATGAAAAACTGTTTTTT.

The rearrangement links TRBV27 to TRBJ2-5; D possibly corresponds to TRBD1 (5 bases). CDR1 is MNHEY, CDR2 SMNVEV, per germline (reference sequence). Trimming took 7 bases from V and 4 from J, leaving 10 bases between them. The CDR3 has 12 amino acids. In nucleotides, the CDR3 is TGTGCCAGCACTGACAGATCAGAGACCCAGTACTTC. Its translation: CASTDRSETQYF.

The rearrangement links TRBV19 to TRBJ2-7, with 10 bases identical to TRBD1. The germline CDR1 and CDR2 sequences are LNHDA and SQIVND (reference sequence). CDR3 length: 14 amino acids. V trimming: 5 bases; J trimming: 6 bases; junction bases outside the gene matches: 7. The CDR3 nucleotides are TGTGCCAGTAGTCGGGACAGGGGTCTTGGCGAGCAGTACTTC. Protein sequence: CASSRDRGLGEQYF. Full variable domain (remainder filled in from reference TRBV19 and TRBJ2-7): DGGITQSPKYLFRKEGQNVTLSCEQNLNHDAMYWYRQDPGQGLRLIYYSQIVNDFQKGDIAEGYSVSREKKESFPLTVTSAQKNPTAFYLCASSRDRGLGEQYFGPGTRLTVT.

As to this clone: Other nucleotide sequences from this sample produce the same CDR3. This chain links TRBV12-5 with TRBJ2-1; D is unresolved. Trimming left V 1 base short and J 4 bases short, with 5 bases between. Germline V gives CDR1 LGHNT, CDR2 FRNRAP. This CDR3 has 13 amino acids. In DNA, the CDR3 is TGTGCTAGTGGTTTGGCCCTGTACAATGAGCAGTTCTTC. Translating gives CASGLALYNEQFF.

The chain employs TRBV11-3 and TRBJ2-1, with D tentatively TRBD1 or TRBD2 (6 bases each). The V gene lost 6 bases and the J gene lost 9 bases, with 18 bases spanning the gap. This CDR3 spans 14 amino acids. The germline V gene encodes CDR1 SGHNT and CDR2 YENEEA. For the CDR3, the DNA is TGTGCCAGCAGACCCAGGGGAGGATTAGGTGAGCAGTTCTTC. This encodes CASRPRGGLGEQFF.

This sequence joins TRBV5-4 and TRBJ2-7; 7 nucleotides match TRBD1. Germline V gives CDR1 SGHNT, CDR2 YYREEE (reference sequence). The CDR3 extends over 14 amino acids. V was clipped by 4 bases and J by 7 bases; unmatched bases: 11. This CDR3 is CASSRDRVWTEQYF. The CDR3 coding sequence is TGTGCCAGCAGCCGCGACAGGGTTTGGACGGAGCAGTACTTC.

The gene calls are TRBV29-1 and TRBJ1-1, with D possibly matching TRBD1 (5 bases). With 8 bases removed from V and 5 bases from J, the gap between germline ends came to 18 bases. The CDR3 has 13 amino acids. The germline gives CDR1 SQVTM, CDR2 ANQGSEA. The CDR3 nucleotides are TGCAGCTCCCAACCCGGGGGAAAAACTGAAGCTTTCTTT. Amino acid sequence: CSSQPGGKTEAFF.

This chain uses TRBV27 with TRBJ1-5; no clear D. The germline V gene has CDR1 MNHEY and CDR2 SMNVEV (reference sequence). The CDR3 has 17 amino acids. Deletions cut 3 bases from V and 0 bases from J, with 15 bases between. The CDR3 sequence is CASSLNPKGLSNQPQHF. CDR3 DNA: TGTGCCAGCAGTTTGAATCCCAAGGGTCTTAGCAATCAGCCCCAGCATTTT.

The J gene is TRBJ1-1, the V gene TRBV21-1; no DNA check was done on the table's D call, TRBD1. TRBV21-1 is recorded as a pseudogene. The CDR3 loop spans 20 amino acids. The chain's CDR3 is CASSENSRPDRGRGYTEAFF. CDR3 DNA sequence: TGTGCCAGCAGCGAAAATTCCCGCCCGGACAGGGGGCGCGGGTACACTGAAGCTTTCTTT.

J is TRBJ2-7 and V is TRBV19; 7 bases are a match to TRBD1. CDR3 length: 14 residues. V was pared by 4 bases and J by 4 bases, with 7 bases of the junction left unmatched. Germline values: CDR1 LNHDA, CDR2 SQIVND (reference sequence). CDR3 nucleotide sequence: TGTGCCAGTAGTACTTCGGGACAGATATACGAGCAGTACTTC. This translates into CASSTSGQIYEQYF.

This sequence joins TRBV28 and TRBJ1-5; D gene unclear. The V gene's germline CDR1 is MDHEN and CDR2 SYDVKM. The CDR3 runs 13 residues. V lost 2 bases to trimming and J lost 5 bases, with 7 bases between them. The CDR3 coding sequence is TGTGCCAGCAGTTTAGGAGGCCATCAGCCCCAGCATTTT. Protein sequence: CASSLGGHQPQHF.

This sequence joins TRBV10-3 and TRBJ2-7; D is ambiguous. V was pared by 0 bases and J by 1 base, with 10 bases between. Germline V gene data show CDR1 as ENHRY and CDR2 as SYGVKD. The CDR3 consists of 15 residues. As DNA, the CDR3 is TGTGCCATCAGTGAGTCGAACAGTCTTTCCTACGAGCAGTACTTC. Translating it yields CAISESNSLSYEQYF.